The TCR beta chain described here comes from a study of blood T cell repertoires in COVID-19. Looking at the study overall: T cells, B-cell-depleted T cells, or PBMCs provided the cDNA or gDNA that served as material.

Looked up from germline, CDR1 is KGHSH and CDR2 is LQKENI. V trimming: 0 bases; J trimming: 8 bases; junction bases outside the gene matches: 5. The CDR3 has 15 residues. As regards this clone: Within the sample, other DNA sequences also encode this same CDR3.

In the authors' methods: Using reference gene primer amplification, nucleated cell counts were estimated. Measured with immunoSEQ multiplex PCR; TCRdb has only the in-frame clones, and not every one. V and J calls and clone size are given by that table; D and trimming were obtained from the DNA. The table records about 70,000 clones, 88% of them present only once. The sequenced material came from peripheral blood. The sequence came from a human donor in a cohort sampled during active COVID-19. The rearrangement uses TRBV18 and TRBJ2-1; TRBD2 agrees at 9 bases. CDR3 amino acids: CASSPPSGRTDEQFF. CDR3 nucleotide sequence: TGTGCCAGCTCACCACCGAGCGGGAGGACAGATGAGCAGTTCTTC.